The 26 T cell receptor beta chains below all came from one sample that was sequenced in a study of T cell clonality in common variable immunodeficiency. Findings and caveats of the study: Reportedly, TCR beta sequences from common variable immunodeficiency showed fewer deletions and N-nucleotide insertions.

TCRdb's copy holds only in-frame clones and misses some; the assay was immunoSEQ multiplex PCR. The record shows around 32,000 clones for this sample, with no singletons present. These receptors have no known antigen. Sequencing was carried out using peripheral blood mononuclear cells. The receptors were sampled from a human donor with common variable immunodeficiency.

Worth noting for this clone: The read comes to an end 3 residues before the CDR3 does, leaving the germline J gene to fill in the end. This chain joins TRBV11-2 and TRBJ1-2; D gene uncertain. Per the germline V gene, CDR1 is SGHAT and CDR2 is FQNNGV. This CDR3 is 10 amino acids long. The CDR3 DNA, read in part, is TGTGCCAGCAGTGAAGGGGGC. Translated, it gives CASSEGG. The CDR3 in its entirety is CASSEGGYTF.

As for this clone: Read sequence stops 3 residues before the CDR3 end, and the germline J gene provides the missing end. The chain combines TRBV19 with TRBJ1-5; a weak D match, TRBD1 (6 bases). Trimming removed 8 bases from V and 3 bases from J, with 11 bases in between. This CDR3 contains 13 residues. CDR1 LNHDA and CDR2 SQIVND come from the germline V gene (reference sequence). The part of the CDR3 DNA that was read is TGTGCCAGTGGAGGGGACAACAATCAGCCC. This codes for CASGGDNNQP. From start to end, the CDR3 is CASGGDNNQPQHF. Full variable domain (missing parts from reference TRBV19 and TRBJ1-5): DGGITQSPKYLFRKEGQNVTLSCEQNLNHDAMYWYRQDPGQGLRLIYYSQIVNDFQKGDIAEGYSVSREKKESFPLTVTSAQKNPTAFYLCASGGDNNQPQHFGDGTRLSIL.

Ten or more counts support this clone. The read gets to within 3 residues of the CDR3 end, and the germline J gene fills in the rest. The rearrangement links TRBV7-3 to TRBJ2-1, with D maybe TRBD1 (5 bases). The CDR3 runs to 18 residues. In germline, CDR1 is SGHTA, CDR2 FQGTGA. Trimming took off 2 bases at V and 0 bases at J, with 17 bases between the two ends. CDR3 DNA, as far as it was read: TGTGCCAGCAGCTTACGGCCAATTGGACACAGCTCCTACAATGAG. Translated, it gives CASSLRPIGHSSYNE. The whole CDR3 sequence reads CASSLRPIGHSSYNEQFF.

Concerning this clone: The read ends 3 residues early relative to the CDR3; the germline J gene fills the gap. The V and J genes are TRBV11-2 and TRBJ1-4, with D perhaps TRBD1 (5 bases). Per the germline V gene, CDR1 is SGHAT and CDR2 is FQNNGV. V lost 6 bases and J 4 bases, leaving 9 bases between the germline ends. The CDR3 extends over 13 amino acids. The sequenced part of the CDR3 DNA is TGTGCCAGCAGGGAGCAGGGTAATGAAAAA. Protein: CASREQGNEK. In full, the CDR3 is CASREQGNEKLFF. Full variable domain (rest looked up from reference TRBV11-2 and TRBJ1-4): EAGVAQSPRYKIIEKRQSVAFWCNPISGHATLYWYQQILGQGPKLLIQFQNNGVVDDSQLPKDRFSAERLKGVDSTLKIQPAKLEDSAVYLCASREQGNEKLFFGSGTQLSVL.

About this clone itself: The sequenced fragment ends 3 residues before the CDR3 boundary, so the rest is inferred from the germline J gene. V usage is TRBV30 and J usage is TRBJ1-1; D may be TRBD1 (6 bases). The CDR3 loop spans 10 amino acids. Germline V lookup: CDR1 GTSNPN, CDR2 SVGIG (reference sequence). Incomplete CDR3 DNA: TGTGCCTGGAAGGGGACAGAA. Its protein product is CAWKGTE. The CDR3 reads in full as CAWKGTEAFF.

This clone was counted ten times or more. The CDR3 extends 3 residues past the end of the read, so its final part is completed from the germline J gene. The chain joins TRBV7-2 to TRBJ1-5, with 7 bases aligning to TRBD1. Per the germline V gene, CDR1 is SGHTA and CDR2 is FQGNSA. CDR3 length equals 15 residues. V lost 2 bases, J lost 6 bases, and 7 bases stayed unmatched. The CDR3: CASSLRAGGPQPQHF. Partial CDR3 DNA: TGTGCCAGCAGCTTAAGGGCAGGGGGTCCTCAGCCC. The whole variable domain, filled in from reference TRBV7-2 and TRBJ1-5, reads GAGVSQSPSNKVTEKGKDVELRCDPISGHTALYWYRQSLGQGLEFLIYFQGNSAPDKSGLPSDRFSAERTGGSVSTLTIQRTQQEDSAVYLCASSLRAGGPQPQHFGDGTRLSIL.

This clone was counted at least ten times. The CDR3 goes on 3 residues after the read ends, and that part is filled in from the germline J gene. The V call is TRBV5-5, the J call TRBJ1-2; 9 bases align to TRBD1. This CDR3 comprises 14 residues. From germline, CDR1 is SGHKS and CDR2 YYEKEE (reference sequence). The DNA read from the CDR3 is TGTGCCAGCAGTTCCGGGACAGGGACGAGAGGC. It is translated as CASSSGTGTRG. Given in full, the CDR3 is CASSSGTGTRGYTF.

This clone was seen ten or more times. From the germline J gene comes the end of the CDR3, since the read stops 3 residues before it. V and J are TRBV20-1 and TRBJ2-3, with TRBD2 matching 7 bases. This CDR3 has 14 residues. The germline V gene encodes CDR1 DFQATT and CDR2 SNEGSKA (reference sequence). The V and J ends lost 5 bases and 4 bases, in that order; junction bases with no gene match: 9. The chain's CDR3 is CSAGGVRGPDTQYF. Incomplete CDR3 DNA: TGCAGTGCTGGGGGGGTTAGGGGCCCAGATACG.

In its sample, this clone was seen a few times. The read ends 3 residues early relative to the CDR3; the germline J gene fills the gap. The rearrangement uses TRBV19 and TRBJ2-7, with 7 nucleotides matching TRBD2. Looked up from germline, CDR1 is LNHDA and CDR2 is SQIVND (reference sequence). The CDR3 loop spans 15 amino acids. Trimming took 6 bases from V and 3 from J; bases not matched to a gene: 11. The covered CDR3 bases are TGTGCCAGTAGCACCGGGACTACATTTGGCTACGAG. Its translation: CASSTGTTFGYE. The entire CDR3 reads CASSTGTTFGYEQYF.

To note about this clone: The sequenced fragment ends 3 residues before the CDR3 boundary, so the rest is inferred from the germline J gene. The rearrangement uses TRBV7-2 and TRBJ2-5; 8 nucleotides agree with TRBD2. CDR3 size: 15 residues. Germline CDR1 SGHTA, CDR2 FQGNSA. V trimming: 5 bases; J trimming: 1 base; junction bases outside the gene matches: 6. CDR3 DNA (partial): TGTGCCAGCAGCGTAAGCGGGGGACTCCAAGAGACC. Amino acid sequence: CASSVSGGLQET. The complete CDR3 protein is CASSVSGGLQETQYF.

This clone came up many times. The read is 3 residues too short to cover the CDR3 end, so that end is filled in from the germline J gene. The V call is TRBV29-1, the J call TRBJ2-1, with D possibly matching TRBD1 (6 bases). The CDR3 consists of 14 residues. The germline V gene has CDR1 SQVTM and CDR2 ANQGSEA. V lost 1 base and J 6 bases, leaving 13 bases between the germline ends. CDR3 bases read: TGCAGCGTTGAAGGGGGGCCAGGGGCCAATGAG. Encoded protein: CSVEGGPGANE. Given in full, the CDR3 is CSVEGGPGANEQFF.

This clone was observed many times. Coverage ceases 3 residues before the CDR3 finishes, and the germline J gene fills in the end. The chain joins TRBV19 to TRBJ1-2; no reliable D call. Germline V gene sequence: CDR1 LNHDA, CDR2 SQIVND (reference sequence). The CDR3 runs to 15 residues. Incomplete CDR3 DNA: TGTGCCAGTAGTATATCTACCTCCGGGTTTACCGGC. Translating it yields CASSISTSGFTG. The whole CDR3 is CASSISTSGFTGYTF.

This clone was seen a few times. Read data end 3 residues before the CDR3 end; the end is taken from the germline J gene. The genes are TRBV7-2 and TRBJ1-2; 7 bases line up with TRBD1. Germline CDR1 SGHTA, CDR2 FQGNSA. Losses at the gene ends were 5 bases for V and 2 bases for J; bases not matched to a gene: 8. This CDR3 is built from 15 residues. The part of the CDR3 DNA that was read is TGTGCCAGCAGCGTGAACAGGGGCATAAACTATGGC. Its translation is CASSVNRGINYG. The complete CDR3 reads CASSVNRGINYGYTF.

Many counts were recorded for this clone. The read gets to within 3 residues of the CDR3 end, and the germline J gene fills in the rest. The chain has TRBV5-5 and TRBJ1-1, with D possibly matching TRBD1 (5 bases). The CDR3 has 14 residues. V gave up 0 bases and J gave up 1 base, with 7 bases separating them. The germline V gene encodes CDR1 SGHKS and CDR2 YYEKEE (reference sequence). The CDR3 bases that were read are TGTGCCAGCAGCTTGGACAGGTGGAACACTGAA. Translated, it gives CASSLDRWNTE. The whole CDR3 protein reads CASSLDRWNTEAFF.

This clone was seen a few times. The read gets to within 3 residues of the CDR3 end, and the germline J gene fills in the rest. This chain joins TRBV7-2 and TRBJ2-7; weak D call: TRBD1 (6 bases). CDR1 SGHTA and CDR2 FQGNSA come from the germline V gene. With 7 bases removed from V and 3 bases from J, the gap between germline ends came to 13 bases. CDR3 length: 13 amino acids. The DNA read from the CDR3 is TGTGCCAGCACCGTGGACAGATACTACGAG. Protein sequence: CASTVDRYYE. The complete CDR3 protein is CASTVDRYYEQYF.

This clone was found many times. One junction end does not reproduce the germline sequence, and a read error may be involved. The read comes to an end 3 residues before the CDR3 does, leaving the germline J gene to fill in the end. The rearrangement joins TRBV4-2 to TRBJ1-5; tentatively, D is TRBD1 (6 bases). Germline V CDR1 and CDR2: LGHNA, YNFKEQ. The CDR3 loop spans 14 amino acids. The CDR3 region is CASSQDRGNQPQHF. The CDR3 bases that were read are TGCGCCAGCAGCCAAGATAGGGGGAATCAGCCC.

Concerning this clone: The CDR3 is cut off 3 residues early in the read; its end comes from the germline J gene. The chain has TRBV19 and TRBJ2-5, with a weak D call TRBD1 (7 bases). Per germline, CDR1 LNHDA and CDR2 SQIVND (reference sequence). Trimming shortened V by 3 bases and J by 1 base, and 15 bases separated the two germline ends. This CDR3 contains 16 residues. The CDR3 bases that were read are TGTGCCAGTAGTATTGACAGGGTGGGGGGCCAAGAGACC. Translated: CASSIDRVGGQET. From start to end, the CDR3 is CASSIDRVGGQETQYF.

This clone was detected a few times. Read data end 3 residues before the CDR3 end; the end is taken from the germline J gene. The rearrangement links TRBV6-4 to TRBJ2-1, with TRBD2 identical over 9 bases. Per germline, CDR1 MRHNA and CDR2 SNTAGT. V gave up 2 bases and J gave up 9 bases; unmatched junction bases: 8. The CDR3 loop spans 15 amino acids. The CDR3 is CASSDGQRGVSEQFF. The sequenced part of the CDR3 DNA is TGTGCCAGCAGTGACGGCCAGCGGGGGGTCTCTGAG.

For this clone: The CDR3 goes on 3 residues after the read ends, and that part is filled in from the germline J gene. The rearrangement links TRBV11-1 to TRBJ2-5, with 9 bases that match TRBD2. This CDR3 comprises 15 residues. Germline CDR1 reads SGHAT; CDR2 reads FQDESV (reference sequence). J lost 2 bases, V lost 1 base, and 2 bases had no gene match. Partial CDR3 DNA: TGTGCCAGCAGCTTAGTTAGCGGGGGTCAAGAGACC. Its translation is CASSLVSGGQET. The full CDR3 is CASSLVSGGQETQYF.

This clone was counted at least ten times. The observed sequence ends 3 residues before the CDR3 terminus, with the missing tail filled in from the germline J gene. The V gene is TRBV18, the J gene TRBJ1-2; maybe TRBD1 (5 bases). Germline loops: CDR1 KGHSH, CDR2 LQKENI. The CDR3 spans 13 residues. The sequenced part of the CDR3 DNA is TGTGCCAGCTCACCAGGGGCCCACGAGGGC. It specifies CASSPGAHEG. The whole CDR3 sequence reads CASSPGAHEGYTF.

In regard to this clone: The read ends 3 residues early relative to the CDR3; the germline J gene fills the gap. The rearrangement uses TRBV6-2 or TRBV6-3 and TRBJ1-1, with D unclear. V shed 0 bases and J shed 4 bases, with 6 bases lying between them. The CDR3 has 13 amino acids. Germline CDR1 MNHEY, CDR2 SVGEGT. The covered CDR3 bases are TGTGCCAGCAGTTACTCAAAGCCCACTGAA. Amino acid sequence: CASSYSKPTE. Given in full, the CDR3 is CASSYSKPTEAFF.

This clone was observed many times. The read terminates 3 residues before the CDR3 end, so the remaining end is supplied by the germline J gene. V gene TRBV5-1 combines with J gene TRBJ2-5, with D hard to call. Per the germline V gene, CDR1 is SGHRS and CDR2 is YFSETQ. This CDR3 is 15 amino acids long. The ends were cut back, 2 bases at V and 0 bases at J, with 11 bases in the middle. The CDR3 here is CASSFRQADQETQYF. The CDR3 bases that were read are TGCGCCAGCAGCTTTCGGCAGGCTGACCAAGAGACC. The full variable domain, in which reference TRBV5-1 and TRBJ2-5 provide the parts outside the CDR3, is KAGVTQTPRYLIKTRGQQVTLSCSPISGHRSVSWYQQTPGQGLQFLFEYFSETQRNKGNFPGRFSGRQFSNSRSEMNVSTLELGDSALYLCASSFRQADQETQYFGPGTRLLVL.

This clone turned up a few times. Coverage ceases 3 residues before the CDR3 finishes, and the germline J gene fills in the end. The chain has TRBV11-2 and TRBJ2-7; D not certain. The V gene lost 6 bases and the J gene lost 1 base, with 10 bases spanning the gap. From germline, CDR1 is SGHAT and CDR2 FQNNGV. There are 13 residues in the CDR3. Partial CDR3 DNA: TGTGCCAGCAGAAACCTACAGTCCTACGAG. It specifies CASRNLQSYE. The full CDR3 protein reads CASRNLQSYEQYF. Full variable domain (remainder filled in from reference TRBV11-2 and TRBJ2-7): EAGVAQSPRYKIIEKRQSVAFWCNPISGHATLYWYQQILGQGPKLLIQFQNNGVVDDSQLPKDRFSAERLKGVDSTLKIQPAKLEDSAVYLCASRNLQSYEQYFGPGTRLTVT.

This clone was recorded at least ten times. The read gets to within 3 residues of the CDR3 end, and the germline J gene fills in the rest. The chain links TRBV18 to TRBJ1-4, with 10 bases matching TRBD1. This CDR3 contains 14 residues. Per the germline V gene, CDR1 is KGHSH and CDR2 is LQKENI. The V segment lost 5 bases and the J segment 6 bases; nucleotides outside the gene matches: 3. The CDR3 sequence: CASSWDRGYEKLFF. Partial CDR3 DNA: TGTGCCAGCTCATGGGACAGGGGATATGAAAAA.

Concerning this clone: The read terminates 3 residues before the CDR3 end, so the remaining end is supplied by the germline J gene. This sequence joins TRBV30 and TRBJ1-5, with unresolved D. Germline assignment: CDR1 GTSNPN and CDR2 SVGIG (reference sequence). The CDR3 loop spans 13 amino acids. V was clipped by 1 base and J by 0 bases, with 4 bases between them. The part of the CDR3 DNA that was read is TGTGCCTGGAGTGCCCTTAGCAATCAGCCC. Translated: CAWSALSNQP. The full CDR3 protein reads CAWSALSNQPQHF.

This clone was seen a handful of times. The observed sequence ends 3 residues before the CDR3 terminus, with the missing tail filled in from the germline J gene. J is TRBJ2-3 and V is TRBV18; 10 bases agree with TRBD2. Germline V lookup: CDR1 KGHSH, CDR2 LQKENI. The CDR3 covers 13 residues. V lost 8 bases and J lost 4; bases outside the gene matches: 3. The part of the CDR3 DNA that was read is TGTGCCAGCACAGCGGGGGGGCCAGATACG. It specifies CASTAGGPDT. The complete CDR3 sequence is CASTAGGPDTQYF.